The sequence of this T cell receptor beta chain was determined in a study of T cells after yellow fever vaccination. This clonotype was counted a few times. TCRdb redid the calling of the 5' RACE reads with MiXCR, one entry per CDR3 protein. Of around 320,000 distinct CDR3 sequences listed, around 4.4% are singletons. The clonotype originates from a man aged 18 to 30 who received the YFV17D yellow fever vaccine. The sample in question was PBMCs, obtained 15 days after the yellow fever booster vaccination.

CDR3 protein: CASSPTGGRDEQFF. CDR3 sequence (DNA): TGTGCCAGCAGTCCCACGGGGGGGAGGGATGAGCAGTTCTTC. The rearrangement links TRBV12-3 or TRBV12-4 to TRBJ2-1, with 8 bases fitting TRBD2. V trimming: 5 bases; J trimming: 8 bases; junction bases outside the gene matches: 8. The CDR3 has 14 amino acids.